The entry below gives a single T cell receptor beta chain sequence along with its context. Its cognate antigen is unknown. Documented time point: persistent/refractory GD, antithyroid drugs over 5 years with positive TRAb. PBMCs were the source of the RNA used for TCR sequencing. The sample originates from a study of regulatory T cells in long-lasting Graves disease. General study points: With a small sample size, accuracy may have been reduced. Gene preferences differed: TRBV28, TRBJ1-2, TRBJ2-5 in persistent cases.

The germline V gene has CDR1 SGHRS and CDR2 YFSETQ. The CDR3 loop spans 15 amino acids. Unmatched junction bases numbered 6, after V lost 3 bases and J lost 3 bases. iRepertoire HTBI primers and Arm-PCR of CDR3 regions built TCR beta libraries. TCRdb passed the multiplex PCR reads through MiXCR, listing each CDR3 protein once. This table holds roughly 470,000 distinct CDR3 sequences, more than 20% found once. The chain links TRBV5-1 to TRBJ2-5; 9 bases align to TRBD2. The TCR comes from a female donor with Graves disease. This sample comprised peripheral blood mononuclear cells (PBMCs), obtained when the disease was refractory, from a patient treated with antithyroid drugs. The CDR3 region has the DNA TGCGCCAGCAGCTCCATAGCGGGAGATGAAGAGACCCAGTACTTC. Its protein product is CASSSIAGDEETQYF.